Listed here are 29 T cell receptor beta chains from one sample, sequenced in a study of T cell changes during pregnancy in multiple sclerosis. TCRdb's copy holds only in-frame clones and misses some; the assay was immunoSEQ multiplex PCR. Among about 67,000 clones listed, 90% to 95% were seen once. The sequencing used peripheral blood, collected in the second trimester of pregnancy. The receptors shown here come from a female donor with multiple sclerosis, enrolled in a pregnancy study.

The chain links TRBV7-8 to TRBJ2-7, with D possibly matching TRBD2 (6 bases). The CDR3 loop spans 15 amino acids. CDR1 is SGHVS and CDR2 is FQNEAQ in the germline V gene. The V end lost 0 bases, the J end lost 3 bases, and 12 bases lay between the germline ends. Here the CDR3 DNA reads TGTGCCAGCAGCTTAGCCCCGGGACTCTACTACGAGCAGTACTTC. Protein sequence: CASSLAPGLYYEQYF. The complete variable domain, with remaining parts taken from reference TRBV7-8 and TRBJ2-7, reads GAGVSQSPRYKVAKRGQDVALRCDPISGHVSLFWYQQALGQGPEFLTYFQNEAQLDKSGLPSDRFFAERPEGSVSTLKIQRTQQEDSAVYLCASSLAPGLYYEQYFGPGTRLTVT.

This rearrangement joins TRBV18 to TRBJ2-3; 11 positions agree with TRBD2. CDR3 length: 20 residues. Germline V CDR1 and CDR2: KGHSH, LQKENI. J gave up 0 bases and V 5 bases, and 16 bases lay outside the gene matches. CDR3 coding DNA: TGTGCCAGCTCATTTAGGCCGGGACTAGCGGAGACGTCTAGCACAGATACGCAGTATTTT. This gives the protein CASSFRPGLAETSSTDTQYF.

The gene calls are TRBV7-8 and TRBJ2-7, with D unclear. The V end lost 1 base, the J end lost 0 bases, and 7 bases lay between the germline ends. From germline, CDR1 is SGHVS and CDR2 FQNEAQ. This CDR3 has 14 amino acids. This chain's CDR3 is CASSLGQVSYEQYF. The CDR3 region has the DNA TGTGCCAGCAGCTTAGGTCAGGTCTCCTACGAGCAGTACTTC.

CDR3 DNA: TGTGCCAGCAGCCAAGGAGAAGGGACAGGGGCTGAAAAACTGTTTTTT. Protein sequence: CASSQGEGTGAEKLFF. The V call is TRBV4-2, the J call TRBJ1-4; 10 positions match TRBD1. Germline CDR1 and CDR2: LGHNA and YNFKEQ. The CDR3 is 16 amino acids. V lost 1 base and J lost 7; bases outside the gene matches: 6.

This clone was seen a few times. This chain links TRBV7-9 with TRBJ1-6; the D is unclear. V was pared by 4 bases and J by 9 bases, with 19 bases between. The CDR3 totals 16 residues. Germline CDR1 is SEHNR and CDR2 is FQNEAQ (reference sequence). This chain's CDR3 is CASSSLRGPLGSPLHF. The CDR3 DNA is TGTGCCAGCAGCTCTCTCCGAGGACCACTAGGTTCACCCCTCCACTTT.

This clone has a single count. CDR3 DNA: TGTGCCAGCAGTGCAGACGAGGGGGCAGTATGGTATGGCTACACCTTC. Translating gives CASSADEGAVWYGYTF. The V and J genes are TRBV6-1 and TRBJ1-2, with 7 nucleotides matching TRBD1. Germline CDR1 reads MNHNS; CDR2 reads SASEGT. Trimming cost V 4 bases and J 5 bases; bases outside gene matches: 13. The CDR3 runs to 16 residues.

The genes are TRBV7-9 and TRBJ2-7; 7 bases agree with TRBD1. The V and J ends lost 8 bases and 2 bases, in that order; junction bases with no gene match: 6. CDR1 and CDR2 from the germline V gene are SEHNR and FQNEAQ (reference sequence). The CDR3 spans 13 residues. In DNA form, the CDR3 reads TGTGCCAGCGAGGGGACAGTCCCCTACGAGCAGTACTTC. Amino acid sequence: CASEGTVPYEQYF.

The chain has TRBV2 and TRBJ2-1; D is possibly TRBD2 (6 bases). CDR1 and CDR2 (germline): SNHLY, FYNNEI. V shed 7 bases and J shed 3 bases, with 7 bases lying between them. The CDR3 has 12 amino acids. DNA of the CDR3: TGTGCCAGCATGGAGGGCTACAATGAGCAGTTCTTC. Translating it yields CASMEGYNEQFF.

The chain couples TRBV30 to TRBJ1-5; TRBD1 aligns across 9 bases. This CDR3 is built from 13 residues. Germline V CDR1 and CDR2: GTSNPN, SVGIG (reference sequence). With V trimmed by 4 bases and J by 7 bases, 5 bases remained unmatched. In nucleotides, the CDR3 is TGTGCCTGGACCGGACAGGGGACCCAGCCCCAGCATTTT. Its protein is CAWTGQGTQPQHF.

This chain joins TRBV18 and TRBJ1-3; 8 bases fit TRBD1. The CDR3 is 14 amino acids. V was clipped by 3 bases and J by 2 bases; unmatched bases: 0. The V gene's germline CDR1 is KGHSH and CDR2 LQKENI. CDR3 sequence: CASSPTGAGNTIYF. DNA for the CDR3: TGTGCCAGCTCACCGACAGGGGCTGGAAACACCATATATTTT.

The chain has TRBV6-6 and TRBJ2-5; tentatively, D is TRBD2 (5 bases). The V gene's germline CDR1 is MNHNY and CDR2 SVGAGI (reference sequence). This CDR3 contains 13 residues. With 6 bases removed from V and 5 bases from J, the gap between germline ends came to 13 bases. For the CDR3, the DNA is TGTGCCAGCAGGTCCGTCCCGGGGGAGACCCAGTACTTC. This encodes CASRSVPGETQYF.

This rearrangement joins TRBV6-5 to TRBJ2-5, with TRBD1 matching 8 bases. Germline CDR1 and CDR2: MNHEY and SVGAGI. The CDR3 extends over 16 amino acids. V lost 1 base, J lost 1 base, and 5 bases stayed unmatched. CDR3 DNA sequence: TGTGCCAGCAGTTACTTATTAACAGGGGGCCAAGAGACCCAGTACTTC. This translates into CASSYLLTGGQETQYF.

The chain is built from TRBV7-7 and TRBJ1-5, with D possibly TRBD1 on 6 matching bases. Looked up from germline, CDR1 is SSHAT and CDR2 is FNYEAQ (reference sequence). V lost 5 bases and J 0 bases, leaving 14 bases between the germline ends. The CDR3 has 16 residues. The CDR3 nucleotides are TGTGCCAGCAGCCGGGACACAGGAGGTAGCAATCAGCCCCAGCATTTT. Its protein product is CASSRDTGGSNQPQHF.

CDR3 nucleotides: TGCAGCGTTGAAGATCTTTCGGGGTCTCGTGAAAAACTGTTTTTT. Its translation: CSVEDLSGSREKLFF. The chain recombines TRBV29-1 with TRBJ1-4; D not certain. There are 15 residues in the CDR3. Germline CDR1 SQVTM, CDR2 ANQGSEA. V dropped 0 bases and J dropped 7 bases, with 15 bases sitting between them. Drawing the rest from reference TRBV29-1 and TRBJ1-4, the complete variable domain is SAVISQKPSRDICQRGTSLTIQCQVDSQVTMMFWYRQQPGQSLTLIATANQGSEATYESGFVIDKFPISRPNLTFSTLTVSNMSPEDSSIYLCSVEDLSGSREKLFFGSGTQLSVL.

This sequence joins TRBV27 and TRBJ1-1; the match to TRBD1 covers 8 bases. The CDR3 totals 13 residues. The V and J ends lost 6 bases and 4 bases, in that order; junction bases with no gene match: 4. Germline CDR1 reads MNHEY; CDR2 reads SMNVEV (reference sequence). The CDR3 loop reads CASRTGGITEAFF. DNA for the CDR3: TGTGCCAGCAGAACAGGGGGAATCACTGAAGCTTTCTTT.

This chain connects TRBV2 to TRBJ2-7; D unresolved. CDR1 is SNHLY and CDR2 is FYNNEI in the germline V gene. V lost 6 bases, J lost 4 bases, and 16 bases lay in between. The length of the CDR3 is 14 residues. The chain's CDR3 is CASSRLVWVYEQYF. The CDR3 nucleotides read TGTGCCAGCAGCAGACTCGTTTGGGTTTACGAGCAGTACTTC.

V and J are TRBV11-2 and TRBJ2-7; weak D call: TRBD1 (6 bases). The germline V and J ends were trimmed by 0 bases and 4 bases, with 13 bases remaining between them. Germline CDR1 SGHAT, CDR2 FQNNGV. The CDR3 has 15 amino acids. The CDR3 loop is CASSLEGGSPYEQYF. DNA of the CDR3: TGTGCCAGCAGCTTAGAAGGGGGTTCCCCGTACGAGCAGTACTTC.

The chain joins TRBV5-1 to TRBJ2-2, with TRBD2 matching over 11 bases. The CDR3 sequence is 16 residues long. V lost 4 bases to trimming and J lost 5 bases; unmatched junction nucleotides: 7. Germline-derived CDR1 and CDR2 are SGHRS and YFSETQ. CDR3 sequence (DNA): TGCGCCAGCAGCGGGGGGGGACTAGCGGAAACCGGGGAGCTGTTTTTT. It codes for CASSGGGLAETGELFF.

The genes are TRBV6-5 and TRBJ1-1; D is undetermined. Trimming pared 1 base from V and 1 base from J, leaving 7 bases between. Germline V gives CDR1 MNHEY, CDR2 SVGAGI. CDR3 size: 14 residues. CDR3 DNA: TGTGCCAGCAGTTACTTTTTCTCGAACACTGAAGCTTTCTTT. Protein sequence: CASSYFFSNTEAFF.

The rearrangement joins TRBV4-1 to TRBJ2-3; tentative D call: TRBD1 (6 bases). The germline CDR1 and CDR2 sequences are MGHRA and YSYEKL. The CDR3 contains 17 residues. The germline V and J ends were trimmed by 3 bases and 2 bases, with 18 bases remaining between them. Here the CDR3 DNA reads TGCGCCAGCAGCCACTCGCCCGACAGGCGGTACACAGATACGCAGTATTTT. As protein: CASSHSPDRRYTDTQYF.

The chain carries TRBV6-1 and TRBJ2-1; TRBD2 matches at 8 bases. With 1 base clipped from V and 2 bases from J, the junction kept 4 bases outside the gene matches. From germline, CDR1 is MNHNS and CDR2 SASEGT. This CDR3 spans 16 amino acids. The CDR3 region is CASSEELAEPYNEQFF. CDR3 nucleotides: TGTGCCAGCAGTGAAGAACTAGCGGAGCCCTACAATGAGCAGTTCTTC.

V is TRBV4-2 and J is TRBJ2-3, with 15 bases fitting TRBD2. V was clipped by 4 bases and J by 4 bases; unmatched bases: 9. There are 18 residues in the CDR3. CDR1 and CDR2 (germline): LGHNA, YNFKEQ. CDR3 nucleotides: TGTGCCAGCAGCCCCCTTACCGGGACTAGCGGGAGGTCAGATACGCAGTATTTT. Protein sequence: CASSPLTGTSGRSDTQYF.

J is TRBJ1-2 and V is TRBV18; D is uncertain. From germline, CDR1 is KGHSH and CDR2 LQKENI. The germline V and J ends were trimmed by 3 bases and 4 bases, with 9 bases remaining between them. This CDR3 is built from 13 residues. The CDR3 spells CASSPGEFYGYTF. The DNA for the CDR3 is TGTGCCAGCTCACCGGGCGAGTTCTATGGCTACACCTTC.

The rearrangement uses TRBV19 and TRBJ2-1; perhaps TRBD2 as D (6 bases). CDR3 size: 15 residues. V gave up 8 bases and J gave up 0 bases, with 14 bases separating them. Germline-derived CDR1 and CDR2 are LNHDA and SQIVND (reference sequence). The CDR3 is CASGGLQSSYNEQFF. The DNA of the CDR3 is TGTGCCAGTGGGGGACTCCAAAGCTCCTACAATGAGCAGTTCTTC.

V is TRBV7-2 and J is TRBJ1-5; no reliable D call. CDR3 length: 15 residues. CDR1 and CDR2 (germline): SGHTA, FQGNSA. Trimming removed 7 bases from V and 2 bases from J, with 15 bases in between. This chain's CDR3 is CASKDSGNGNQPQHF. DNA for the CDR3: TGTGCCAGCAAGGATTCAGGAAACGGCAATCAGCCCCAGCATTTT.

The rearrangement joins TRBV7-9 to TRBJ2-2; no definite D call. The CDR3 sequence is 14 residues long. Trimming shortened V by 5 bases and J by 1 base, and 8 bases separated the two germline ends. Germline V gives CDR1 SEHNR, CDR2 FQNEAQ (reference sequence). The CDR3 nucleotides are TGTGCCAGCAGCCGCTTACAGAACACCGGGGAGCTGTTTTTT. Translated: CASSRLQNTGELFF.

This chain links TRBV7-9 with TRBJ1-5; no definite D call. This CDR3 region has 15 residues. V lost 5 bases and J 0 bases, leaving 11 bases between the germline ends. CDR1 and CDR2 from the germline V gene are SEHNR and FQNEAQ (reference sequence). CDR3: CASSDKLDSNQPQHF. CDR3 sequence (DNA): TGTGCCAGCAGCGACAAGCTTGATAGCAATCAGCCCCAGCATTTT.

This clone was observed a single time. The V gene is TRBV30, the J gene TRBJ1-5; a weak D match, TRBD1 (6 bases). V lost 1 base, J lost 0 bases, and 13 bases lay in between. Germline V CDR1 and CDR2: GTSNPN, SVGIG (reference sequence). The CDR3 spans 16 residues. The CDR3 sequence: CAWSDARTVSNQPQHF. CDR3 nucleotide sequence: TGTGCCTGGAGTGACGCCCGGACAGTTAGCAATCAGCCCCAGCATTTT.

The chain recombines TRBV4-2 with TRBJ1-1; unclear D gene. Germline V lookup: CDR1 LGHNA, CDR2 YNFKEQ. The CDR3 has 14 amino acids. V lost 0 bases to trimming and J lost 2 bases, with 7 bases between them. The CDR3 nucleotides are TGTGCCAGCAGCCAAGAGATACTTAACACTGAAGCTTTCTTT. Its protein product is CASSQEILNTEAFF.